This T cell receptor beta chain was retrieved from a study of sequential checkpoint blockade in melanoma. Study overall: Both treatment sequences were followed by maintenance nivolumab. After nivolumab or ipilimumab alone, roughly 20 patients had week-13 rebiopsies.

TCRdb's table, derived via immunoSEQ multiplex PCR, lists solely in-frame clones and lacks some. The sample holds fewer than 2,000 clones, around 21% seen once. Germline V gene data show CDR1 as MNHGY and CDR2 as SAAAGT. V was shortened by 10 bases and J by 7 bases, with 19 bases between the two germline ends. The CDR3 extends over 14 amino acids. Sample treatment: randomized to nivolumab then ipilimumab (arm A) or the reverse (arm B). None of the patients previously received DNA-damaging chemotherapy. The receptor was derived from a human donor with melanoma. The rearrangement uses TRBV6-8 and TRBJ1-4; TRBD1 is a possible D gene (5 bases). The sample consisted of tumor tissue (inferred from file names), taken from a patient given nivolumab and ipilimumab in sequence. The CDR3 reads CAITLGGGGEKLFF. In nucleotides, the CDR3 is TGTGCCATCACACTTGGGGGAGGAGGTGAAAAACTGTTTTTT.